This TCR beta chain was documented in a study of T cell repertoires in cytomegalovirus infection. Across the study: The authors relied on CMV epitopes, both recently identified HLA-C-restricted and well-studied HLA-B-restricted. TCR beta signatures that were public indicated CMV infection and matching HLA type. Study outcomes and limitations: HLA-C-restricted CMV clonotypes gave the most frequent clonotype in two of eight donors. Summed frequency of shared TCR beta families picked out CMV carriers who also had the relevant HLA.

This clonotype was counted only a few times. Its antigen remains unknown. J was trimmed by 5 bases and V by 1 base; bases with no gene match: 5. The V gene's germline CDR1 is MDHEN and CDR2 SYDVKM. The CDR3 runs 15 residues. TCRdb recomputed calls from the reads with MiXCR, one row per CDR3 protein. The sample holds roughly 220,000 distinct CDR3 sequences; 35% to 40% are singletons and the top ten take over 45%. This sequence originates from a human donor in good health (CMV status not recorded). Some clones in this sample may be carry-over from other donors' samples. The sample was CD8+ T cells from cultured PBMCs, taken from culture after CMV antigen stimulation. V is TRBV28 and J is TRBJ2-1; 7 bases are shared with TRBD1. The DNA for the CDR3 is TGTGCCAGCAGTTTATTAGGGACAGCGGACAATGAGCAGTTCTTC. It is translated as CASSLLGTADNEQFF.